This T cell receptor beta chain is from a study of neoadjuvant anti-PD-1 for oral cavity cancer. Study context: Non-progressing patients received a fourth nivolumab dose near day 43, then surgery on days 50-56.

Six replicates per PBMC sample, mostly from 480 ng of genomic DNA. Generated by immunoSEQ multiplex PCR, the TCRdb table keeps only in-frame clones and is missing some. This repertoire shows roughly 14,000 clones, 65% to 85% found once; its top ten account for roughly 2.8%. Points from the study as a whole: Non-responders to neoadjuvant nivolumab had significantly more clonal PBMC T cells than responders.

CDR1 and CDR2 from the germline V gene are SGHRS and YFSETQ. V lost 0 bases to trimming and J lost 9 bases, with 10 bases between them. The CDR3 totals 13 residues. The time point was: after neoadjuvant nivolumab, at surgical resection. Patients were newly diagnosed with stage II-IVA oral cavity squamous cell carcinoma without prior systemic or radiation treatment. This clone was detected only once. Its antigen is unidentified. Material: PBMCs, obtained after nivolumab (anti-PD-1) treatment. The chain is built from TRBV5-1 and TRBJ2-1, with D possibly being TRBD1 (6 bases). The clonotype comes from a person between 40 and 79 years old with oral cavity squamous cell carcinoma. The CDR3 DNA is TGCGCCAGCAGCTTGGACAGGGTTTTTGAGCAGTTCTTC. Its protein product is CASSLDRVFEQFF.